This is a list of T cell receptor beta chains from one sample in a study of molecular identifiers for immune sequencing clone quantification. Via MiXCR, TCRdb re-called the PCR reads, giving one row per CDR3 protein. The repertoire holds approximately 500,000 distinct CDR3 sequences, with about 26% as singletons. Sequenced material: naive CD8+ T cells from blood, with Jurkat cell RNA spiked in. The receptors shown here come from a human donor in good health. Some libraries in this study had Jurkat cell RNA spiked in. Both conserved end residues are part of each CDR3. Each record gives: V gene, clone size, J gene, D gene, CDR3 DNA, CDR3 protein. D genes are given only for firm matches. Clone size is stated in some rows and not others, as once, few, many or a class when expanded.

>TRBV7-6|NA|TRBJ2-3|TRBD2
TGTGCCAGCATGCTAGCGGGAGAGGGGGATACGCAGTATTTT
CASMLAGEGDTQYF
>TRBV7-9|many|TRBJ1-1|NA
TGTGCCAGCAGCATAAACACTGAAGCTTTCTTT
CASSINTEAFF
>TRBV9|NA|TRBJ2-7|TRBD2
TGTGCCAGCAGCGCCAGCGGGGAGGGGTTGGGATACGAGCAGTACTTC
CASSASGEGLGYEQYF
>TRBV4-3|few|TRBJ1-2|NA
TGCGCCAGCAGCCAAGGCGGAGGGGATCTAGGCTACACCTTC
CASSQGGGDLGYTF
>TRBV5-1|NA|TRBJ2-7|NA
TGCGCCAGCAGCTTGGGATTGTGGGACGTCAATGGCGAGCAGTACTTC
CASSLGLWDVNGEQYF
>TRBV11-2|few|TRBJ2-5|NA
TGTGCCAGCAGCGCTATAGAGACCCAGTACTTC
CASSAIETQYF
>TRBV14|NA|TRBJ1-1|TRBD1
TGTGCCAGCGGCCTGACAGGGGTGGACACTGAAGCTTTCTTT
CASGLTGVDTEAFF
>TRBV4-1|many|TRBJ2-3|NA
TGCGCCAGCAGCCAAGGGTTCGCGGTCACAGATACGCAGTATTTT
CASSQGFAVTDTQYF
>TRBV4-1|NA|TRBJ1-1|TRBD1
TGCGCCAGCAGCCAAGCTGGGACAGGGAACACTGAAGCTTTCTTT
CASSQAGTGNTEAFF
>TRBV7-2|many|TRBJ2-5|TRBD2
TGTGCCAGCAGCTTAGGAGCGGGGCCACTCCAAGAGACCCAGTACTTC
CASSLGAGPLQETQYF
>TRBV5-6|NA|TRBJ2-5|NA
TGTGCCAGCAGCTTGGGAGCTTTCCTTCAAGAGACCCAGTACTTC
CASSLGAFLQETQYF
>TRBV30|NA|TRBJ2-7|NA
TGTGCCTGGACCCGCTGGGGCTACGAGCAGTACTTC
CAWTRWGYEQYF
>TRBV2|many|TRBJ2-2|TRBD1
TGTGCCACCCCGGCGGACAGGGGGCTCACCGGGGAGCTGTTTTTT
CATPADRGLTGELFF
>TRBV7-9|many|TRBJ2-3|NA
TGTGCCAGCAGCTTAGCGCAACCAACGACGGATACGCAGTATTTT
CASSLAQPTTDTQYF
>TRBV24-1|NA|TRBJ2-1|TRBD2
TGTGCCACCAGTGCCGTACTAGCGGGAGGGCCAAATGAGCAGTTCTTC
CATSAVLAGGPNEQFF
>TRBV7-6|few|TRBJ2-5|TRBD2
TGTGCCAGCAGCGAGGCCGGGACTAGATTAGAGACCCAGTACTTC
CASSEAGTRLETQYF
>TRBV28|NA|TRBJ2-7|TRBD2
TGTGCCAGCAGTTTGCGTCTAGCGGCCTACGAGCAGTACTTC
CASSLRLAAYEQYF
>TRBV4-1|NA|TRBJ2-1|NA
TGCGCCAGCAGCCAAGAGTGGCAGGCCAATGAGCAGTTCTTC
CASSQEWQANEQFF
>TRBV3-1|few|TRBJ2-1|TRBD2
TGTGCCAGCAGCCAAGGGGTAGCGGGCAGCTCCTACAATGAGCAGTTCTTC
CASSQGVAGSSYNEQFF
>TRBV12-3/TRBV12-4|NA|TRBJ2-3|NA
TGTGCCAGCAGTTTAGAGGGGAAAGCTAGCACAGATACGCAGTATTTT
CASSLEGKASTDTQYF
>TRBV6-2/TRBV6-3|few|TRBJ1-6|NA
TGTGCCAGCAGTTATACAGCGTTTAATTCACCCCTCCACTTT
CASSYTAFNSPLHF
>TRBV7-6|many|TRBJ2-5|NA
TGTGCCAGCAGCTTGGGGAGCGGGCCCCAAGAGACCCAGTACTTC
CASSLGSGPQETQYF
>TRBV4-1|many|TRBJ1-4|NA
TGCGCCAGCAGCCAACTGGGACCATTTAATGAAAAACTGTTTTTT
CASSQLGPFNEKLFF
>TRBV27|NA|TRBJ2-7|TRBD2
TGTGCCAGCAGTGCACTAGCGGAGACCTACGAGCAGTACTTC
CASSALAETYEQYF
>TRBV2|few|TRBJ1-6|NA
TGTGCCAAACAGGGATCGAATAATTCACCCCTCCACTTT
CAKQGSNNSPLHF
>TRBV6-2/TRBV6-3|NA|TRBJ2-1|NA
TGTGCCAGCAGTTACGGGGGGCACAACGGTGAGCAGTTCTTC
CASSYGGHNGEQFF
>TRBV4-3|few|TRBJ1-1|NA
TGCGCCAGCAGCCAATTGGGGGGTAACACTGAAGCTTTCTTT
CASSQLGGNTEAFF
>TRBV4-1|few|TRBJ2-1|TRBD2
TGCGCCAGCAGCCGGCTCACTAGCGGGGGCCTCTACAATGAGCAGTTCTTC
CASSRLTSGGLYNEQFF
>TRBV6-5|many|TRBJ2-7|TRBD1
TGTGCAAGCAGAGCAACAGGGGTTGAGCAGTACTTC
CASRATGVEQYF
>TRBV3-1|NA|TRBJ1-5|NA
TGTGCCAGCAGCCCCCCATCAGGGCGGGATAGCAATCAGCCCCAGCATTTT
CASSPPSGRDSNQPQHF
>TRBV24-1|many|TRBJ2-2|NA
TGTGCCACCAGTGATACCGGGGCCACGAGAACCGGGGAGCTGTTTTTT
CATSDTGATRTGELFF
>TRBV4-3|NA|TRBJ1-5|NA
TGCGCCAGCAGCCAAGATTGGGGAATAAGCAATCCGCCCCCGCATTTT
CASSQDWGISNPPPHF
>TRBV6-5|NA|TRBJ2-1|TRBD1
TGTGCCAGCAGCTATATCTCCCGGGACAGGTTTAACAATGAGCAGTTCTTC
CASSYISRDRFNNEQFF
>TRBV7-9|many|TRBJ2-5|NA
TGTGCCAGCAGCTTAAGGAGCCAAGAGACCCAGTACTTC
CASSLRSQETQYF
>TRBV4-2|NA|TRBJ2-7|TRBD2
TGTGCCAGCAGCCAAGAACTAGCGGGAGAAGGGGAGCAGTACTTC
CASSQELAGEGEQYF
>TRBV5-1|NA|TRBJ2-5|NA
TGCGCCAGCAGCTTGGCGCCAGGGCTTGGGGAGACCCAGTACTTC
CASSLAPGLGETQYF
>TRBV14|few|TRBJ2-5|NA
TGTGCCAGCAGCCAAGATTGGGGCCAAGAGACCCAGTACTTC
CASSQDWGQETQYF
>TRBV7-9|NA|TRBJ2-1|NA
TGTGCCAGCAGCTTCGCAGGGACGGGATCGGTCTACAATGAGCAGTTCTTC
CASSFAGTGSVYNEQFF
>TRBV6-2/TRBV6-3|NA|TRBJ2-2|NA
TGTGCCAGCAGTTACGTGGGGGTCTCGAACACCGGGGAGCTGTTTTTT
CASSYVGVSNTGELFF
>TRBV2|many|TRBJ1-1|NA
TGTGCCAGCAGCCACTATTTGACGGTAAACACTGAAGCTTTCTTT
CASSHYLTVNTEAFF
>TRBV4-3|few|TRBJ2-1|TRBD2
TGCGCCAGCAGCCAAGCTAGCGGGATATACAATGAGCAGTTCTTC
CASSQASGIYNEQFF
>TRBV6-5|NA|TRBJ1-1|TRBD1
TGTGCCAGCAGTTATCGGGACAGGGGAATGAACACTGAAGCTTTCTTT
CASSYRDRGMNTEAFF
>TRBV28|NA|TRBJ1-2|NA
TGTGCCAGCAGTCCGAGGATTAACTATGGCTACACCTTC
CASSPRINYGYTF
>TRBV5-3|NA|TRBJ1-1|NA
TGTGCCAGCAGCTTGTCCCAAGCGAACACTGAAGCTTTCTTT
CASSLSQANTEAFF
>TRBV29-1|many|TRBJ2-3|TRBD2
TGCAGCGTGCTGCCGTGGGTTGAGCGGGAGGGCCTAGATACGCAGTATTTT
CSVLPWVEREGLDTQYF
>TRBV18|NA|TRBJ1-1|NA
TGTGCCAGCTCACCGTCAGGGCCGGCCACTGAAGCTTTCTTT
CASSPSGPATEAFF
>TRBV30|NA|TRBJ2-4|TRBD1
TGTGCCTGGGAACCGGGACAGGGAATTATTATAGCCAAAAACATTCAGTACTTC
CAWEPGQGIIIAKNIQYF